This is a list of T cell receptor beta chains from one sample in a study of T cell changes during pregnancy in multiple sclerosis. Clones were read by immunoSEQ multiplex PCR, and TCRdb kept only the in-frame ones, dropping some. The profile shows 75,000 to 95,000 clones, 90% to 95% of them singletons. Sequenced here: peripheral blood, sampled in the second trimester of pregnancy. These receptor sequences come from a female donor with multiple sclerosis, enrolled in a pregnancy study. The CDR3 runs from the conserved cysteine through the conserved F or W. A D gene is named only where the DNA matches it firmly. Rows may omit the clone size; those that give it use once, few, many or a size class.

abundance	v_gene	j_gene	d_gene	CDR3nt	CDR3aa
NA	TRBV5-1	TRBJ1-5	NA	TGCGCCAGCAGCTTGGGGCTCCATCAGCCCCAGCATTTT	CASSLGLHQPQHF
NA	TRBV5-6	TRBJ2-7	NA	TGTGCCAGCAGCCTGAGGGTGGGGGGGCTAAGGGGTGGAGACGAGCAGTACTTC	CASSLRVGGLRGGDEQYF
once	TRBV5-1	TRBJ2-7	TRBD1	TGCGCCAGCGGCCATGGGGACAGGGCCTACGAGCAGTACTTC	CASGHGDRAYEQYF
NA	TRBV5-1	TRBJ2-7	NA	TGCGCCAGCAGCTTGGGGACAGCGGCCTACGAGCAGTACTTC	CASSLGTAAYEQYF
NA	TRBV11-2	TRBJ2-7	NA	TGTGCCAGCAGCTTAGAAACAGAAACCTACGAGCAGTACTTC	CASSLETETYEQYF
NA	TRBV4-1	TRBJ2-2	TRBD2	TGCGCCAGCAGCCATCTACTAGCGAGCGCCGGGGAGCTGTTTTTT	CASSHLLASAGELFF
NA	TRBV10-3	TRBJ2-2	TRBD2	TGTGCCATCAGTAGCGGGGACACCGGGGAGCTGTTTTTT	CAISSGDTGELFF
NA	TRBV19	TRBJ2-1	NA	TGTGCCAGTAGTATAAATGTTGGGGGGAATGAGCAGTTCTTC	CASSINVGGNEQFF
NA	TRBV5-4	TRBJ1-4	NA	TGTGCCAGCGGCGTTTTTTCCGCCGGGATGCAAAAACTGTTTTTT	CASGVFSAGMQKLFF
NA	TRBV7-8	TRBJ2-3	TRBD2	TGTGCCAGCAGCTTCGTCGGGGACTATAAGGGGAGGGCGCAGTATTTT	CASSFVGDYKGRAQYF
NA	TRBV27	TRBJ2-2	NA	TGTGCCAGCAGGTTAGGCGGGGTTACCGGGGAGCTGTTTTTT	CASRLGGVTGELFF
NA	TRBV7-6	TRBJ1-2	NA	TGTGCCAGCAGCTTAAGGGGGGGGCCCTATGGCTACACCTTC	CASSLRGGPYGYTF
NA	TRBV29-1	TRBJ1-5	TRBD1	TGCAGCGGAAGACAGGGGCCCTATCAGCCCCAGCATTTT	CSGRQGPYQPQHF
once	TRBV18	TRBJ1-3	NA	TGTGCCAGCTCACGAATTTCCGACACAAGCTCTGGAAACACCATATATTTT	CASSRISDTSSGNTIYF
NA	TRBV16	TRBJ1-2	TRBD1	TGTGCCAGCAGCCAATCGAGGGGACAGGTCTATGGCTACACCTTC	CASSQSRGQVYGYTF
NA	TRBV7-9	TRBJ2-7	NA	TGTGCCAGCAGTCCGGAGACTACCTCCTACGAGCAGTACTTC	CASSPETTSYEQYF
NA	TRBV5-6	TRBJ1-6	NA	TGTGCCAGCAGCTTGGGTCCCACTAGCTCCTATAATTCACCCCTCCACTTT	CASSLGPTSSYNSPLHF
NA	TRBV9	TRBJ2-3	TRBD2	TGTGCCAGCAGCGTCCTTATAGCGGGGGGGCGCGAAGATACGCAGTATTTT	CASSVLIAGGREDTQYF
NA	TRBV9	TRBJ2-5	TRBD2	TGTGCCAGCAGCCCCACGGGACTAGTGCTGGAGACCCAGTACTTC	CASSPTGLVLETQYF
NA	TRBV7-7	TRBJ2-5	TRBD1	TGTGCTAGCAGCTTAGACAGGGTAGAGACCCAGTACTTC	CASSLDRVETQYF
NA	TRBV4-2	TRBJ1-3	NA	TGTGCCAGCAGCCAAAACGGGAGTCCCCTCTCTGGAAACACCATATATTTT	CASSQNGSPLSGNTIYF
NA	TRBV7-2	TRBJ2-1	NA	TGTGCCAGCAGCTTAGACCCAGGGTTTGGATCCTACAATGAGCAGTTCTTC	CASSLDPGFGSYNEQFF